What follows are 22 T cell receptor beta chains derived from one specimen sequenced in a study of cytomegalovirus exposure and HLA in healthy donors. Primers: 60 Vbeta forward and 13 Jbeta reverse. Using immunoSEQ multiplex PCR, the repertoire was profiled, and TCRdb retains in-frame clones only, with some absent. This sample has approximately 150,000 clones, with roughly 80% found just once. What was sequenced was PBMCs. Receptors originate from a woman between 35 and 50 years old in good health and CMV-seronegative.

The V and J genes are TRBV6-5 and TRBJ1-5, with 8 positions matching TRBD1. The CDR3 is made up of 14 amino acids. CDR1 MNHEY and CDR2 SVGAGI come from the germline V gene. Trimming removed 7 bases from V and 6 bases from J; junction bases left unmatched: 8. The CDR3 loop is CASKGQGARQPQHF. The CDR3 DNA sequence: TGTGCCAGCAAAGGCCAGGGGGCTCGTCAGCCCCAGCATTTT.

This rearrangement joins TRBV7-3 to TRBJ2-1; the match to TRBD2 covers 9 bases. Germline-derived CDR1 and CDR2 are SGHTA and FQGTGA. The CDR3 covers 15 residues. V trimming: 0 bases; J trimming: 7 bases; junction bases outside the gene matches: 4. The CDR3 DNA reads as TGTGCCAGCAGCTTAACGTTAGCGGGAGAGAATGAGCAGTTCTTC. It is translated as CASSLTLAGENEQFF.

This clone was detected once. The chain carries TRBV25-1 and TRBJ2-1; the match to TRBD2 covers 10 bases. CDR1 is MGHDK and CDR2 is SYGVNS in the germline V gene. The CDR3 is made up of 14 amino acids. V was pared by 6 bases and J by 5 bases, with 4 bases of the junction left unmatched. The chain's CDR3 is CASSRAGGNNEQFF. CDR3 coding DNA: TGTGCCAGCAGCAGAGCGGGAGGGAACAATGAGCAGTTCTTC.

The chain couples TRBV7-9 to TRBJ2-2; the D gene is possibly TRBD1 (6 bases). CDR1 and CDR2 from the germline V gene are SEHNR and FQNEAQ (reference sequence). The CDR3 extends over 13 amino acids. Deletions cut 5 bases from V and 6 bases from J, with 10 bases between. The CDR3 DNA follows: TGTGCCAGCAGCGGGGGACACTCCGGGGAGCTGTTTTTT. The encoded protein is CASSGGHSGELFF.

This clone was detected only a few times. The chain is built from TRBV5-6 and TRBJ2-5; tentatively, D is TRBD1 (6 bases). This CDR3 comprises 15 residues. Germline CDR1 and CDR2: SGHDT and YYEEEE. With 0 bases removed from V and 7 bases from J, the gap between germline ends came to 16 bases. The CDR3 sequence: CASSLGQVPDVTQYF. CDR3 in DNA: TGTGCCAGCAGCTTGGGACAGGTACCCGACGTGACCCAGTACTTC.

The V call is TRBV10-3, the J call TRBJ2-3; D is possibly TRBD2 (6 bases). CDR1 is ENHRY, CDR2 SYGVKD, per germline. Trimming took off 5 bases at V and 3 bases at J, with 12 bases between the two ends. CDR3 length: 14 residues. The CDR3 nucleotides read TGTGCCATCAGTAGGGGACTGGAGACAGATACGCAGTATTTT. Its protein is CAISRGLETDTQYF.

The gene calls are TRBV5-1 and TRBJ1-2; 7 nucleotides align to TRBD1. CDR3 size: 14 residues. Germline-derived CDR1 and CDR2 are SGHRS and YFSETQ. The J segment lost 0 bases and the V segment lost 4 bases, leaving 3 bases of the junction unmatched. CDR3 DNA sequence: TGCGCCAGCAGCGTCGGGACAGCTAACTATGGCTACACCTTC. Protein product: CASSVGTANYGYTF.

CDR3 sequence (DNA): TGTGCCAGCAGCCCTCAATACTCCACAGATACGCAGTATTTT. This translates into CASSPQYSTDTQYF. The V and J genes are TRBV7-8 and TRBJ2-3, with D hard to call. V was clipped by 5 bases and J by 2 bases, with 11 bases between them. CDR1 SGHVS and CDR2 FQNEAQ come from the germline V gene. The CDR3 is 14 residues long. Full variable domain (remainder filled in from reference TRBV7-8 and TRBJ2-3): GAGVSQSPRYKVAKRGQDVALRCDPISGHVSLFWYQQALGQGPEFLTYFQNEAQLDKSGLPSDRFFAERPEGSVSTLKIQRTQQEDSAVYLCASSPQYSTDTQYFGPGTRLTVL.

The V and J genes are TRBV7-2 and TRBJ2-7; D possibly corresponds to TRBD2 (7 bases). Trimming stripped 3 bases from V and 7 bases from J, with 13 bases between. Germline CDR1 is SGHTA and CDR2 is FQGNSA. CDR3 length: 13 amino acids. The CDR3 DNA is TGTGCCAGCAGCTTCCGGGGGGCTTTGGAGCAGTACTTC. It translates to CASSFRGALEQYF.

CDR3 protein: CASSPESGSYEQYF. The CDR3 nucleotides read TGTGCCAGCAGCCCAGAGAGCGGGAGTTACGAGCAGTACTTC. The chain uses TRBV11-3 and TRBJ2-7; 8 positions agree with TRBD2. This CDR3 comprises 14 residues. The trim removed 5 bases at V and 4 bases at J, leaving 7 bases unmatched. Germline values: CDR1 SGHNT, CDR2 YENEEA. The entire variable domain, with the rest obtained from reference TRBV11-3 and TRBJ2-7, is as follows: EAGVVQSPRYKIIEKKQPVAFWCNPISGHNTLYWYLQNLGQGPELLIRYENEEAVDDSQLPKDRFSAERLKGVDSTLKIQPAELGDSAVYLCASSPESGSYEQYFGPGTRLTVT.

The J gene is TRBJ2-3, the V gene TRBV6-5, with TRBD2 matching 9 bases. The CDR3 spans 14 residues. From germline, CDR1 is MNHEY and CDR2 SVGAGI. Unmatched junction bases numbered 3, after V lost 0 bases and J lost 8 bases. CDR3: CASSYSLAGVTQYF. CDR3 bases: TGTGCCAGCAGTTACTCTTTAGCGGGGGTTACGCAGTATTTT.

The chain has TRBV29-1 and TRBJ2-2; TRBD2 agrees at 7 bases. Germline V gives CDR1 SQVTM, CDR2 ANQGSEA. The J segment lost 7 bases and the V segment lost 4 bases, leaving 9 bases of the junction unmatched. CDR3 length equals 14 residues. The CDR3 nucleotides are TGCAGCGTTGGAGCGGGGTTTAAGGGCGGGGAGCTGTTTTTT. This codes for CSVGAGFKGGELFF.

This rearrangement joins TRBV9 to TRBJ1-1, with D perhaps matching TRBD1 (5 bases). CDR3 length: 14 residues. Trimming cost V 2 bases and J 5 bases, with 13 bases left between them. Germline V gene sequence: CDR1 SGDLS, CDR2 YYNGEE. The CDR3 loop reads CASSVAGTGTEAFF. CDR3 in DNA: TGTGCCAGCAGCGTCGCGGGGACTGGGACTGAAGCTTTCTTT.

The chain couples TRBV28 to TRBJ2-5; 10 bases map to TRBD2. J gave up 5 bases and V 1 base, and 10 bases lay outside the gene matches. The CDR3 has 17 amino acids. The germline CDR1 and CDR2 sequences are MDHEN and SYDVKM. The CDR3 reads CASSLYSGLAVTETQYF. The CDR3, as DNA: TGTGCCAGCAGTTTATACTCTGGACTAGCGGTGACGGAGACCCAGTACTTC. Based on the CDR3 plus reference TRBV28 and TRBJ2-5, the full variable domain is DVKVTQSSRYLVKRTGEKVFLECVQDMDHENMFWYRQDPGLGLRLIYFSYDVKMKEKGDIPEGYSVSREKKERFSLILESASTNQTSMYLCASSLYSGLAVTETQYFGPGTRLLVL.

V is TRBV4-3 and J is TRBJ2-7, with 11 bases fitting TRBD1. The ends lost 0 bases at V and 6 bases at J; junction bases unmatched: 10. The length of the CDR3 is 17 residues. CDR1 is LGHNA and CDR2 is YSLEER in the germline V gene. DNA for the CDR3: TGCGCCAGCAGCCAAGACCCTATGGGGACAGGGGGTTCCGAGCAGTACTTC. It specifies CASSQDPMGTGGSEQYF.

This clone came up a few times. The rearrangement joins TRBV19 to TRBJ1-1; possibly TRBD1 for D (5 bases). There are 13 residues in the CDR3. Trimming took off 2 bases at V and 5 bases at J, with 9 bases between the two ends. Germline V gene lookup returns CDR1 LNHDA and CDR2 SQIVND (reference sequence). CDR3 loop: CASSITGETEAFF. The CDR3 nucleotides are TGTGCCAGTAGTATAACAGGCGAGACTGAAGCTTTCTTT.

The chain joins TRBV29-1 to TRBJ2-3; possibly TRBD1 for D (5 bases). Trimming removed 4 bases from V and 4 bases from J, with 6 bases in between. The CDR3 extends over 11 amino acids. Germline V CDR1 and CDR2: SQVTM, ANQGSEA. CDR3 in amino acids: CSVVGADTQYF. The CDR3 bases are TGCAGCGTTGTAGGGGCAGATACGCAGTATTTT.

The chain's CDR3 is CASSQTGTEGYEQYF. The CDR3 nucleotides are TGTGCCAGCAGCCAAACCGGGACAGAAGGGTACGAGCAGTACTTC. The chain employs TRBV4-2 and TRBJ2-7; 7 nucleotides align to TRBD1. Germline assignment: CDR1 LGHNA and CDR2 YNFKEQ. V shed 2 bases, J shed 4 bases, and the junction held 8 bases outside the gene matches. CDR3 length equals 15 residues.

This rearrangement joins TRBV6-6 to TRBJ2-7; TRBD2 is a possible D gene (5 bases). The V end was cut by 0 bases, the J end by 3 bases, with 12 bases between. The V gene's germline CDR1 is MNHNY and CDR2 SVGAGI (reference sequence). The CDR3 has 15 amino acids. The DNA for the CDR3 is TGTGCCAGCAGTTACTCGAGATCTAGCCACTACGAGCAGTACTTC. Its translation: CASSYSRSSHYEQYF.

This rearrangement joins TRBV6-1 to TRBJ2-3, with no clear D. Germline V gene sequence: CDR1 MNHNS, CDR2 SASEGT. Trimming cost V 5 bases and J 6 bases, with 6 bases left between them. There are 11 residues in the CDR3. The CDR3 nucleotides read TGTGCCAGCAGTTTTGCGGATACGCAGTATTTT. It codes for CASSFADTQYF.

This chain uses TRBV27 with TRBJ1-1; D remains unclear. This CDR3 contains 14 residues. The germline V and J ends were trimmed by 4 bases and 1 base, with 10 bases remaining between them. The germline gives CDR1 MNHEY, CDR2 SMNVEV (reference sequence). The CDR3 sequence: CASSSQAGNTEAFF. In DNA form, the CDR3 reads TGTGCCAGCAGTTCCCAGGCAGGGAACACTGAAGCTTTCTTT.

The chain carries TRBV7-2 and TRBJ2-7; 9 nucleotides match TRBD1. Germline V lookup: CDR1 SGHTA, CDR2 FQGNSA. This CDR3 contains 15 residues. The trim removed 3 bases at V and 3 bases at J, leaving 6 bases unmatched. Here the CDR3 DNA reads TGTGCCAGCAGCTTGGACAGGGGCTTGGGCTACGAGCAGTACTTC. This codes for CASSLDRGLGYEQYF.